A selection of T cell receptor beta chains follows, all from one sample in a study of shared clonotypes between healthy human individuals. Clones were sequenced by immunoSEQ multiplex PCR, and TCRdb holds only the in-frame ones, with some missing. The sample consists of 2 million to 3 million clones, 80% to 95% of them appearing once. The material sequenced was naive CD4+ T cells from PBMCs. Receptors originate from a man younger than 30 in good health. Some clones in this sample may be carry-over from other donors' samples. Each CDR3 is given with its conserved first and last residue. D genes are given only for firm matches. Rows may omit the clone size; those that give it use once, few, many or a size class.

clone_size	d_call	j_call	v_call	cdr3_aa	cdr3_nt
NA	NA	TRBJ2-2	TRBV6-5	CASSHHGAGELFF	TGTGCCAGCAGTCACCACGGGGCCGGGGAGCTGTTTTTT
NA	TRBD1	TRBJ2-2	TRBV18	CASSLTPPGQGNTGELFF	TGTGCCAGCTCACTTACACCTCCAGGACAGGGCAACACCGGGGAGCTGTTTTTT
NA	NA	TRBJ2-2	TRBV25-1	CASSEQGSGGLFF	TGTGCCAGCAGTGAACAGGGGTCTGGAGGGCTGTTTTTT
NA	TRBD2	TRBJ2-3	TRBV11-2	CASSLDRGADTQYF	TGTGCCAGCAGCTTAGATCGGGGGGCAGATACGCAGTATTTT
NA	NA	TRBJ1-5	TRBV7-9	CASSFSGTDTNQPQHF	TGTGCCAGCAGCTTCTCCGGGACTGATACTAATCAGCCCCAGCATTTT
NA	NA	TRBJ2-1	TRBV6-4	CASSRGAGSPYNEQFF	TGTGCCAGCAGTCGAGGGGCGGGGAGTCCCTACAATGAGCAGTTCTTC
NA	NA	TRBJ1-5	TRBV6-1	CASKKGVEQPQHF	TGTGCCAGCAAGAAGGGCGTCGAGCAGCCCCAGCATTTT
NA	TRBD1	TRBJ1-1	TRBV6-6	CASSSGQGLGEAFF	TGTGCCAGCAGTTCCGGACAGGGTCTTGGGGAAGCTTTCTTT
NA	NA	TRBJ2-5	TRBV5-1	CASSSELGQYF	TGCGCCAGCAGTTCCGAATTGGGCCAGTACTTC
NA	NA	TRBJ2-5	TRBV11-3	CASSLGAGKVETQYF	TGTGCCAGCAGCTTAGGGGCTGGGAAAGTGGAGACCCAGTACTTC
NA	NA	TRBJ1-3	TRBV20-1	CSASGGNTIYF	TGCAGTGCTAGCGGGGGAAACACCATATATTTT
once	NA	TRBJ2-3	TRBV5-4	CASSRGKSTDTQYF	TGTGCCAGCAGTCGCGGGAAGAGCACAGATACGCAGTATTTT
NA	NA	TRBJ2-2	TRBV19	CASSTLGRVNTGELFF	TGTGCCAGTAGTACCCTCGGGCGGGTGAACACCGGGGAGCTGTTTTTT
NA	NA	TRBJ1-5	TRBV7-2	CASSLAGISNQPQHF	TGTGCCAGCAGCTTAGCCGGGATTAGCAATCAGCCCCAGCATTTT
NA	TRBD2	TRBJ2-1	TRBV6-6	CASTIAGVVLDEQFF	TGTGCCAGCACCATAGCGGGAGTTGTTTTAGATGAGCAGTTCTTC
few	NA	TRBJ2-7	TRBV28	CASSRRTRGGGEQYF	TGTGCCAGCAGCCGAAGAACCAGGGGAGGGGGCGAGCAGTACTTC
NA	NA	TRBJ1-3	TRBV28	CASSLDRGNTIYF	TGTGCCAGCAGTTTAGACCGCGGAAACACCATATATTTT
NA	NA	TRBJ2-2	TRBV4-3	CASSQAFGMIGELFF	TGCGCCAGCAGCCAAGCATTCGGCATGATCGGGGAGCTGTTTTTT
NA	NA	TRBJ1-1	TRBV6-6	CASTFLQGSTEAFF	TGTGCCAGCACCTTCCTGCAGGGGTCCACTGAAGCTTTCTTT
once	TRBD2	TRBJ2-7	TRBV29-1	CSVVSTSGRTGYEQYF	TGCAGCGTTGTGTCGACTAGCGGGAGGACGGGCTACGAGCAGTACTTC
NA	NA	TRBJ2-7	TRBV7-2	CASTDRPYEQYF	TGTGCCAGCACCGACAGACCCTACGAGCAGTACTTC
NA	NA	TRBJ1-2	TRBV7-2	CASSLDGRILGYTF	TGTGCCAGCAGCTTAGACGGGCGGATCCTGGGCTACACCTTC
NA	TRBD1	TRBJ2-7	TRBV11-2	CASSSLLQGASIYEQYF	TGTGCCAGCAGCTCACTCCTCCAGGGGGCGTCGATCTACGAGCAGTACTTC